The entry that follows covers one T cell receptor beta chain sequence. The antigen remains unidentified. Germline and junction disagree at one end, which may indicate a read error. This record comes from a study of PD-L1 blockade in urothelial cancer. Regarding the study as a whole: By 3 weeks, tumor-associated blood clones had expanded more in durable-benefit patients. Better progression-free and overall survival followed lower pretreatment blood clonality.

Synthetic TCR analog templates were spiked into each PCR. Using immunoSEQ multiplex PCR, the repertoire was profiled, and TCRdb retains in-frame clones only, with some absent. Among some 57,000 clones listed, approximately 84% were seen once. CDR3 size: 15 residues. From germline, CDR1 is SSHAT and CDR2 FNYEAQ (reference sequence). The time point denotes: pretreatment peripheral blood. This specimen was PBMCs, taken around atezolizumab (anti-PD-L1) treatment. The chain has TRBV7-7 and TRBJ2-2, with a tentative D call TRBD2 (6 bases). This clonotype was obtained from a man between 45 and 60 years old with urothelial cancer. The CDR3 reads CASSSDYTNTGELFF. CDR3 coding DNA: TGTGCTAGCAGTTCGGACTATACGAACACCGGGGAGCTGTTTTTT.